The 25 T cell receptor beta chains listed next were all sequenced from one sample in a study of T-cell memory formation after mild COVID-19 (dated by TCRdb to about 2021). The library was generated by 5' RACE. The run used an Illumina NovaSeq 6000. TCRdb reran the public reads through fastp at Q25 and MiXCR, keeping productive beta chains. Each record represents a unique CDR3 protein, reported with the most common genes and DNA among its rows. The sample yields roughly 110,000 distinct CDR3 sequences; 20% to 25% were counted once. The ten largest account for roughly 37% of the sample. The sample consisted of PBMCs or a T cell subset sorted from them (not recorded which). Receptors were obtained from a man aged 18 to 29 who had mild COVID-19 (a few samples of this study predate the infection). The sample titles of this study are shuffled in the database, so cell type and time point are left out; the donor was told from shared clones.

This clonotype was counted ten times or more. This rearrangement joins TRBV4-1 to TRBJ2-1; TRBD1 matches at 7 bases. The CDR3 has 17 amino acids. J gave up 6 bases and V 2 bases, and 13 bases lay outside the gene matches. Germline V CDR1 and CDR2: MGHRA, YSYEKL. CDR3 sequence: CASSQTRNRGEGNEQFF. CDR3 DNA: TGCGCCAGCAGCCAAACGCGAAACAGGGGTGAGGGCAATGAGCAGTTCTTC.

The sample holds a few counts of this clonotype. CDR3 bases: TGTGCCAGCAGACCGCAGGGGATTCTACGGTCACCCCTCCACTTT. Its translation is CASRPQGILRSPLHF. The chain links TRBV28 to TRBJ1-6; D perhaps matches TRBD1 (6 bases). The CDR3 spans 15 residues. Germline-derived CDR1 and CDR2 are MDHEN and SYDVKM. V was clipped by 6 bases and J by 10 bases, with 19 bases between them.

This rearrangement joins TRBV28 to TRBJ2-7; 9 nucleotides align to TRBD1. Germline V CDR1 and CDR2: MDHEN, SYDVKM. The CDR3 extends over 12 amino acids. V gave up 10 bases and J gave up 6 bases; unmatched junction bases: 7. In DNA form, the CDR3 reads TGTGCCACCGGGGACAGGGCGATCGAGCAGTACGTC. It codes for CATGDRAIEQYV.

The V call is TRBV9, the J call TRBJ1-1, with unresolved D. Per the germline V gene, CDR1 is SGDLS and CDR2 is YYNGEE. This CDR3 has 15 residues. V was cut by 0 bases and J by 2 bases, with 11 bases left in between. This chain's CDR3 is CASSVGLSLNTEAFF. The CDR3 DNA reads as TGTGCCAGCAGCGTAGGTCTCAGCCTTAACACTGAAGCTTTCTTT.

A few counts support this clonotype. This chain joins TRBV20-1 and TRBJ2-1; 13 bases line up with TRBD2. The CDR3 runs 17 residues. After removal of 0 bases from V and 2 bases from J, the junction contained 4 bases not matched to a gene. Per germline, CDR1 DFQATT and CDR2 SNEGSKA (reference sequence). The chain's CDR3 is CSARDKLAGGAYNEQFF. The CDR3 bases are TGCAGTGCTAGAGATAAACTAGCGGGGGGGGCCTACAATGAGCAGTTCTTC.

The V gene is TRBV7-9, the J gene TRBJ1-6, with 10 nucleotides matching TRBD1. Germline CDR1 SEHNR, CDR2 FQNEAQ (reference sequence). Trimming cost V 4 bases and J 6 bases; bases outside gene matches: 6. The CDR3 runs 16 residues. The CDR3 sequence is CASSYGQGGPNSPLHF. In DNA form, the CDR3 reads TGTGCCAGCAGCTATGGACAGGGGGGTCCTAATTCACCCCTCCACTTT.

This clonotype came up many times. The chain employs TRBV6-2 or TRBV6-3 and TRBJ1-6; D is possibly TRBD1 (5 bases). Between the trimmed V and J ends, which lost 4 bases and 8 bases, there was a span of 9 bases. CDR1 MNHEY and CDR2 SVGEGT come from the germline V gene. This CDR3 comprises 13 residues. The CDR3 region has the DNA TGTGCCAGCAGTTTCAGGGAACATTCACCCCTCCACTTT. Residues: CASSFREHSPLHF.

This clonotype was counted a few times. In nucleotides, the CDR3 is TGTGCCAGCAGTTACGTAAGCCCTCAGGTCCAAGAGACCCAGTACTTC. Protein product: CASSYVSPQVQETQYF. V and J are TRBV6-6 and TRBJ2-5; D is unclear. Germline V gene sequence: CDR1 MNHNY, CDR2 SVGAGI (reference sequence). The V end lost 2 bases, the J end lost 1 base, and 14 bases lay between the germline ends. The CDR3 sequence is 16 residues long.

The chain uses TRBV5-1 and TRBJ2-7; possibly TRBD1 or TRBD2 for D (6 bases each). This CDR3 contains 14 residues. Per the germline V gene, CDR1 is SGHRS and CDR2 is YFSETQ. Trimming stripped 3 bases from V and 2 bases from J, with 12 bases between. The CDR3 sequence is CASSWGAGTYEQYV. The CDR3 region has the DNA TGCGCCAGCAGCTGGGGGGCAGGTACCTACGAGCAGTACGTC.

The gene calls are TRBV7-9 and TRBJ1-1, with a weak D call TRBD1 (5 bases). Germline assignment: CDR1 SEHNR and CDR2 FQNEAQ (reference sequence). V was trimmed by 1 base and J by 0 bases, leaving 18 bases between them. The CDR3 covers 18 residues. The CDR3 sequence: CASSLEGFFRAVNTEAFF. CDR3 sequence (DNA): TGTGCCAGCAGCTTAGAGGGCTTTTTCAGGGCCGTGAACACTGAAGCTTTCTTT.

The DNA for the CDR3 is TGTGCCAGCAGTTTGGGCGTCCCGGCGGAAGCTTTCTTT. This codes for CASSLGVPAEAFF. The chain employs TRBV12-3 or TRBV12-4 and TRBJ1-1, with no clear D. V gave up 3 bases and J gave up 8 bases, with 13 bases separating them. The CDR3 sequence is 13 residues long.

The chain uses TRBV12-3 or TRBV12-4 and TRBJ1-5; D call uncertain. The V gene lost 4 bases and the J gene lost 7 bases, with 5 bases spanning the gap. CDR3 length: 11 residues. The chain's CDR3 is CASSSGQPQHF. CDR3 DNA sequence: TGTGCCAGCAGTTCAGGCCAGCCCCAGCATTTT.

This clonotype was seen a handful of times. The V gene is TRBV12-3 or TRBV12-4, the J gene TRBJ1-2, with 8 bases that match TRBD1. V was clipped by 5 bases and J by 6 bases; unmatched bases: 8. The CDR3 consists of 14 residues. The CDR3 sequence is CASSGQGWFDGYTF. The CDR3 nucleotides are TGTGCCAGCAGTGGACAGGGTTGGTTTGATGGCTACACCTTC.

This chain connects TRBV4-2 to TRBJ1-6, with a possible D match to TRBD1 (5 bases). V gave up 3 bases and J gave up 6 bases, with 9 bases separating them. Looked up from germline, CDR1 is LGHNA and CDR2 is YNFKEQ. The CDR3 is 14 amino acids. The chain's CDR3 is CASSQGGGNSPLHF. The CDR3 DNA reads TGTGCCAGCAGCCAGGGCGGGGGTAATTCACCCCTCCACTTT.

This clonotype was found a few times. The chain uses TRBV20-1 and TRBJ1-2; TRBD1 might be the D (5 bases). Germline V gene lookup returns CDR1 DFQATT and CDR2 SNEGSKA (reference sequence). The CDR3 contains 10 residues. This CDR3 reads CSTQGYGYTF. Written as DNA, the CDR3 is TGCAGCACTCAGGGCTATGGCTACACCTTC.

This clonotype was seen more than once but under ten times. The chain uses TRBV20-1 and TRBJ2-7, with unresolved D. The CDR3 covers 15 residues. Germline CDR1 DFQATT, CDR2 SNEGSKA (reference sequence). V lost 5 bases and J lost 0, with 17 bases in between. The CDR3 region has the DNA TGCAGTGCTGCCCCCCGAATGATAAGCTCCTACGAGCAGTACTTC. Translation: CSAAPRMISSYEQYF.

Turning to this clonotype: The DNA is omitted, as the CDR3 cannot be located on it reliably, and the CDR3 follows TCRdb's listing. The J gene is TRBJ2-2, the V gene TRBV4-3. From germline, CDR1 is LGHNA and CDR2 YSLEER. 13 amino acids form the CDR3, both terminal residues included. CDR3 amino acids: CASSQDREGSCFF.

This clonotype was detected only a few times. J is TRBJ1-1 and V is TRBV7-8; D remains unclear. Trimming removed 5 bases at V and 6 bases at J, with 7 bases between. Germline V CDR1 and CDR2: SGHVS, FQNEAQ. The CDR3 totals 11 residues. CDR3 sequence reads: CASSLTAEAFF. In nucleotides, the CDR3 is TGTGCCAGCAGCCTTACAGCTGAAGCTTTCTTT.

The chain combines TRBV5-1 with TRBJ2-7; 7 nucleotides align to TRBD1. The CDR3 runs to 15 residues. Germline V CDR1 and CDR2: SGHRS, YFSETQ. V gave up 2 bases and J gave up 6 bases; unmatched junction bases: 11. CDR3 bases: TGCGCCAGCAGCTTTCCGGACAGGCCCATCGGCGAGCAGTACTTC. Translation gives CASSFPDRPIGEQYF.

In this sample, this clonotype turned up a few times. The chain carries TRBV29-1 and TRBJ1-3; the D gene is possibly TRBD1 (5 bases). Trimming removed 7 bases from V and 0 bases from J, with 10 bases in between. Per the germline V gene, CDR1 is SQVTM and CDR2 is ANQGSEA. CDR3 size: 13 residues. CDR3 sequence (DNA): TGCAGCGCGGAGGGGATCTCTGGAAACACCATATATTTT. Translating gives CSAEGISGNTIYF.

The chain uses TRBV5-1 and TRBJ2-7; 8 nucleotides agree with TRBD2. J gave up 6 bases and V 2 bases, and 7 bases lay outside the gene matches. The length of the CDR3 is 14 residues. Germline CDR1 and CDR2: SGHRS and YFSETQ. CDR3 nucleotide sequence: TGCGCCAGCAGCTTTAGCGGGACGAAACCCGAGCAGTACGTC. It yields the protein CASSFSGTKPEQYV.

This clonotype was seen only a few times. The chain joins TRBV4-1 to TRBJ1-1, with D maybe TRBD1 (5 bases). This CDR3 has 15 residues. The ends were cut back, 4 bases at V and 0 bases at J, with 12 bases in the middle. Germline-derived CDR1 and CDR2 are MGHRA and YSYEKL. The CDR3: CASSRQTNMNTEAFF. As DNA, the CDR3 is TGCGCCAGCAGCCGACAGACCAACATGAACACTGAAGCTTTCTTT.

The chain combines TRBV27 with TRBJ2-1, with D uncertain. V lost 8 bases to trimming and J lost 2 bases, with 7 bases between them. CDR3 length: 12 residues. Per the germline V gene, CDR1 is MNHEY and CDR2 is SMNVEV (reference sequence). The CDR3 region is CASGVAYNEQFF. In DNA form, the CDR3 reads TGTGCCAGCGGGGTTGCCTACAATGAGCAGTTCTTC.

Regarding this clonotype: A read error may produce the germline difference seen at one junction end. The V and J genes are TRBV7-9 and TRBJ1-2, with D perhaps matching TRBD1 (6 bases). CDR1 and CDR2 from the germline V gene are SEHNR and FQNEAQ (reference sequence). This CDR3 spans 14 amino acids. CDR3: CASSLADRRYGYTF. The CDR3 DNA reads as TGTGCCAGCAGCCTAGCCGACAGGCGCTATGGCTACACCTTC.

A note on this clonotype: A read error may account for a junction end that differs from germline. The chain is built from TRBV4-3 and TRBJ2-1; D gene uncertain. The CDR3 is 15 residues long. The germline gives CDR1 LGHNA, CDR2 YSLEER. CDR3 in DNA: TGCGCCAGCGGGTTTTCGCATGGACCCTACAATGAGCAGTTATTC. Translating it yields CASGFSHGPYNEQLF.